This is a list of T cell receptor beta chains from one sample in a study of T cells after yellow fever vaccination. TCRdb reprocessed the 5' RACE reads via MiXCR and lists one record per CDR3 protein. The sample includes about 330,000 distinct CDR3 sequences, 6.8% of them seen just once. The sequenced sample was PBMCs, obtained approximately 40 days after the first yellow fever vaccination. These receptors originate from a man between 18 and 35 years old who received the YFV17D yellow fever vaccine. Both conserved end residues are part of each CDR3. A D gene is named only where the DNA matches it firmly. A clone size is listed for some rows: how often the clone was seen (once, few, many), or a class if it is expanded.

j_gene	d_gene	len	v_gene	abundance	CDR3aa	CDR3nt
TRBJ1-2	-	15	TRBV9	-	CASSVTSGNVYGYTF	TGTGCCAGCAGCGTAACGTCAGGAAATGTCTATGGCTACACCTTC
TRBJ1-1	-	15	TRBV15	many	CATSKPSGDSTEAFF	TGTGCCACCAGCAAGCCGAGTGGGGATAGCACTGAAGCTTTCTTT
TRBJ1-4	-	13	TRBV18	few	CASSLRKNEKLFF	TGTGCCAGCTCACTACGTAAAAATGAAAAACTGTTTTTT
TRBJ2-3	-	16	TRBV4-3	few	CASSRRQTTSTDTQYF	TGCGCCAGCAGCCGACGACAGACTACTAGCACAGATACGCAGTATTTT
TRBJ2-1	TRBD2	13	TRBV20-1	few	CSAGRDYDNEQFF	TGCAGTGCTGGCCGGGACTATGACAATGAGCAGTTCTTC
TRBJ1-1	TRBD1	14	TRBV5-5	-	CASSLAGGGYEAFF	TGTGCCAGCAGCTTGGCAGGGGGCGGTTATGAAGCTTTCTTT
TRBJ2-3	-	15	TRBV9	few	CASSVEGGRVDTQYF	TGTGCCAGCAGCGTAGAGGGAGGTCGTGTGGATACGCAGTATTTT
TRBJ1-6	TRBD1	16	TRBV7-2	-	CASSLATGQGGSPLHF	TGTGCCAGCAGCTTAGCCACGGGACAGGGTGGATCACCCCTCCACTTT
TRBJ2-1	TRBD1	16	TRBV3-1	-	CASSQGPGQGLNEQFF	TGTGCCAGCAGCCAAGGACCGGGACAGGGCCTCAATGAGCAGTTCTTC
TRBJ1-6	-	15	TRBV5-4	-	CASSLGTGHNSPLHF	TGTGCCAGCAGCTTGGGAACAGGTCATAATTCACCCCTCCACTTT
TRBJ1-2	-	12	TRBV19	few	CASRASEGGYTF	TGTGCCAGTAGAGCCAGCGAAGGTGGCTACACCTTC
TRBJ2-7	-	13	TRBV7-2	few	CASSSAGDYEQYF	TGTGCCAGCAGCTCCGCGGGCGACTACGAGCAGTACTTC
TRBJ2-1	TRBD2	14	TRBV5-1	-	CASSLGTSGGASFF	TGCGCCAGCAGCCTCGGGACTAGCGGGGGGGCCTCGTTCTTC
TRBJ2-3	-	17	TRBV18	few	CASSLEALQRGKDTQYF	TGTGCCAGCTCACTAGAGGCCCTTCAGAGGGGTAAAGATACGCAGTATTTT
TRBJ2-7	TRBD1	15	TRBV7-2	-	CASSYQSQGTYEQYF	TGTGCCAGCAGCTATCAATCACAGGGGACCTACGAGCAGTACTTC
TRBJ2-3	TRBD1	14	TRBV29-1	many	CSVSRDRATDTQYF	TGCAGCGTCTCCCGGGACAGGGCCACAGATACGCAGTATTTT
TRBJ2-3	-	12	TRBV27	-	CASSPWGDTQYF	TGTGCCAGCAGTCCTTGGGGGGATACGCAGTATTTT
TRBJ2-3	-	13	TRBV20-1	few	CSGKLGSTDTQYF	TGCAGTGGCAAACTAGGGAGCACAGATACGCAGTATTTT
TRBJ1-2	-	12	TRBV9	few	CASSVDPGDYTF	TGTGCCAGCAGCGTAGATCCAGGGGACTACACCTTC